The 12 T cell receptor beta chains listed next were all sequenced from one sample in a study of blood T cell repertoires in COVID-19. TCRdb keeps only in-frame clones here, not all; method: immunoSEQ multiplex PCR. The sample shows 70,000 or so clones, around four fifths of them seen only once. The sequencing input was peripheral blood. All receptors derive from a man older than 75 with active or convalescent COVID-19.

V usage is TRBV25-1 and J usage is TRBJ2-3, with D possibly TRBD1 on 5 matching bases. This CDR3 has 12 residues. The V end lost 5 bases, the J end lost 6 bases, and 9 bases lay between the germline ends. Germline CDR1 MGHDK, CDR2 SYGVNS. CDR3 in amino acids: CASSRGLDTQYF. Written as DNA, the CDR3 is TGTGCCAGCAGTAGGGGTCTGGATACGCAGTATTTT.

The chain joins TRBV6-2 or TRBV6-3 to TRBJ1-2; TRBD1 aligns across 8 bases. The CDR3 contains 14 residues. Unmatched junction bases numbered 6, after V lost 1 base and J lost 8 bases. Per germline, CDR1 MNHEY and CDR2 SVGEGT. DNA of the CDR3: TGTGCCAGCAGTTACTACGGGACAGGTGGAGGCTACACCTTC. Translation: CASSYYGTGGGYTF.

The CDR3 DNA is TGTGCCAGCAGCCAGGGACTAGCGGCGCTGTGGGAGACCCAGTACTTC. Translation gives CASSQGLAALWETQYF. The chain couples TRBV7-2 to TRBJ2-5; 11 nucleotides agree with TRBD2. The CDR3 covers 16 residues. CDR1 is SGHTA and CDR2 is FQGNSA in the germline V gene. V lost 5 bases, J lost 5 bases, and 10 bases stayed unmatched.

The rearrangement uses TRBV3-1 (or the pseudogene TRBV3-2) and TRBJ2-7, with 8 bases fitting TRBD1. Trimming cost V 9 bases and J 4 bases; bases outside gene matches: 14. CDR1 and CDR2 (germline): LGHDT, YNNKEL (reference sequence). The CDR3 is 15 amino acids. The CDR3 region has the DNA TGTGCCAGAAAAGGAGAAGACAGGGGCTGGTACGAGCAGTACTTC. Residues: CARKGEDRGWYEQYF.

The chain links TRBV7-2 to TRBJ2-2; D is perhaps TRBD2 (5 bases). The CDR3 length is 16 residues. Germline CDR1 SGHTA, CDR2 FQGNSA. Trimming stripped 1 base from V and 1 base from J, with 10 bases between. The CDR3: CASSLEGSVNTGELFF. DNA for the CDR3: TGTGCCAGCAGCTTAGAAGGTAGCGTGAACACCGGGGAGCTGTTTTTT.

In this sample, this clone turned up once. The chain carries TRBV20-1 and TRBJ2-7; TRBD2 agrees at 10 bases. Losses at the gene ends were 3 bases for V and 4 bases for J; bases not matched to a gene: 6. In germline, CDR1 is DFQATT, CDR2 SNEGSKA (reference sequence). This CDR3 contains 14 residues. CDR3: CSASKRGGLYEQYF. The CDR3 nucleotides are TGCAGTGCTAGTAAGCGGGGGGGATTATACGAGCAGTACTTC.

The V gene is TRBV5-4, the J gene TRBJ2-3; possible D gene TRBD1, 6 bases. The CDR3 is 12 amino acids. The germline CDR1 and CDR2 sequences are SGHNT and YYREEE (reference sequence). The V end lost 2 bases, the J end lost 10 bases, and 11 bases lay between the germline ends. CDR3 residues: CASSFLRQAQYF. DNA of the CDR3: TGTGCCAGCAGCTTCCTTCGACAGGCGCAGTATTTT. Full variable domain (outside the CDR3, taken from reference TRBV5-4 and TRBJ2-3): ETGVTQSPTHLIKTRGQQVTLRCSSQSGHNTVSWYQQALGQGPQFIFQYYREEENGRGNFPPRFSGLQFPNYSSELNVNALELDDSALYLCASSFLRQAQYFGPGTRLTVL.

This clone was seen a handful of times. In the same sample, other DNA sequences code for this CDR3. The chain has TRBV5-1 and TRBJ1-2; 8 bases are a match to TRBD1. The junction had 2 bases not matched to a gene; V was cut back by 0 bases and J by 4 bases. The CDR3 is 14 amino acids. From germline, CDR1 is SGHRS and CDR2 YFSETQ. The CDR3 DNA is TGCGCCAGCAGCTTGGGGCAGGGGGCCTATGGCTACACCTTC. This translates into CASSLGQGAYGYTF.

This rearrangement joins TRBV9 to TRBJ2-6; D is uncertain. Germline CDR1 SGDLS, CDR2 YYNGEE. The length of the CDR3 is 17 residues. V shed 0 bases and J shed 0 bases, with 10 bases lying between them. CDR3 nucleotide sequence: TGTGCCAGCAGCGTAGCCGCTGAGAGCTCTGGGGCCAACGTCCTGACTTTC. Its translation is CASSVAAESSGANVLTF.

V usage is TRBV11-2 and J usage is TRBJ2-1; the match to TRBD2 covers 9 bases. V dropped 3 bases and J dropped 0; count of bases not matched to a gene: 3. CDR3 size: 16 residues. Germline lookup yields CDR1 SGHAT and CDR2 FQNNGV. For the CDR3, the DNA is TGTGCCAGCAGCTTCGCTAGCGGGACCTCCTACAATGAGCAGTTCTTC. The encoded protein is CASSFASGTSYNEQFF.

The chain is built from TRBV6-2 or TRBV6-3 and TRBJ2-7; 8 positions match TRBD2. There are 15 residues in the CDR3. Losses at the gene ends were 2 bases for V and 4 bases for J; bases not matched to a gene: 7. Germline V gene sequence: CDR1 MNHEY, CDR2 SVGEGT. CDR3 sequence: CASSYTGGTIYEQYF. For the CDR3, the DNA is TGTGCCAGCAGTTACACGGGAGGGACAATTTACGAGCAGTACTTC.

The V call is TRBV19, the J call TRBJ1-5; 7 nucleotides agree with TRBD1. This CDR3 spans 14 amino acids. Germline V gene sequence: CDR1 LNHDA, CDR2 SQIVND (reference sequence). After removal of 7 bases from V and 5 bases from J, the junction contained 8 bases not matched to a gene. CDR3 DNA sequence: TGTGCCAGTACCACGGGACAGATCTATCAGCCCCAGCATTTT. This translates into CASTTGQIYQPQHF. The full variable domain, its missing parts supplied by reference TRBV19 and TRBJ1-5, is DGGITQSPKYLFRKEGQNVTLSCEQNLNHDAMYWYRQDPGQGLRLIYYSQIVNDFQKGDIAEGYSVSREKKESFPLTVTSAQKNPTAFYLCASTTGQIYQPQHFGDGTRLSIL.